A selection of T cell receptor beta chains follows, all from one sample in a study of shared clonotypes between healthy human individuals. Clones were sequenced by immunoSEQ multiplex PCR, and TCRdb holds only the in-frame ones, with some missing. Counted here are around 2,100,000 clones, 85% to 95% occurring once; the ten biggest clones make up around 1%. The specimen sequenced was naive CD8+ T cells sorted from blood. The source of these receptors is a man in his late teens or twenties in good health. CDR3s include the opening cysteine and the closing phenylalanine or tryptophan. A D gene is named only where the DNA matches it firmly. For some rows the clone size is stated as once, few or many, or as a class when expanded; others skip it.

size	J	D	V	DNA	CDR3
NA	TRBJ2-2	NA	TRBV10-1	TGCGCCAGCTTGGACGGACACACCGGGGAGCTGTTTTTT	CASLDGHTGELFF
NA	TRBJ1-2	NA	TRBV5-4	TGTGCCAGCAGCTTGGGGGCAGGATACGGCTACACCTTC	CASSLGAGYGYTF
once	TRBJ2-7	NA	TRBV5-6	TGTGCCAGCAGCTTGGATTCGAGGCAGGACTCCTACGAGCAGTACTTC	CASSLDSRQDSYEQYF
NA	TRBJ2-5	TRBD2	TRBV5-1	TGCGCCAGCAGCCTGGGGCCTAGCGGGGGGTACCAAGAGACCCAGTACTTC	CASSLGPSGGYQETQYF
NA	TRBJ1-5	NA	TRBV7-9	TGTGCCAGCAGCTTAACGGGGGAACAGCCCCAGCATTTT	CASSLTGEQPQHF
NA	TRBJ2-1	TRBD1	TRBV4-3	TGCGCCAGCAGCCCCTGGACAGGCTCCTACAATGAGCAGTTCTTC	CASSPWTGSYNEQFF
NA	TRBJ2-2	NA	TRBV5-8	TGTGCCAGCAGCTCTGGGGGGCAGCCCTACACCGGGGAGCTGTTTTTT	CASSSGGQPYTGELFF
NA	TRBJ2-1	NA	TRBV5-4	TGTGCCAGCAGCTTGGATGTGGAGCAGTTCTTC	CASSLDVEQFF
NA	TRBJ1-5	TRBD1	TRBV4-1	TGCGCCAGCAGCCAAGGACAGGGGATAAGCAATCAGCCCCAGCATTTT	CASSQGQGISNQPQHF
NA	TRBJ1-6	TRBD1	TRBV5-6	TGTGCCAGCAGCTTGGCCAGTGACAGGGGTATTTTGCCACCCCTCCACTTT	CASSLASDRGILPPLHF
NA	TRBJ2-1	NA	TRBV7-2	TGTGCCAGCAGCATCTACAATGAGCAGTTCTTC	CASSIYNEQFF
NA	TRBJ1-1	NA	TRBV18	TGTGCCAGCTCAATAGGGGGGACTGAAGCTTTCTTT	CASSIGGTEAFF
NA	TRBJ1-1	NA	TRBV9	TGTGCCAGCAGCGTAGGAGTATTAGGGGGCACTGAAGCTTTCTTT	CASSVGVLGGTEAFF
NA	TRBJ1-1	NA	TRBV29-1	TGCAGCGTTGAAGAGGGTTCGGCTTTCTTT	CSVEEGSAFF
once	TRBJ1-1	NA	TRBV10-2	TGCGCCGCGCGGGGGGCAGGCCTTGTCACTGAAGCTTTCTTT	CAARGAGLVTEAFF
NA	TRBJ2-7	NA	TRBV13	TGTGCCAGCAGCCGGGGTAGCTCCTACGAGCAGTACTTC	CASSRGSSYEQYF
NA	TRBJ2-7	NA	TRBV5-6	TGTGCCAGCAGCCCCCAGGGAAATTTCGTGTACGAGCAGTACTTC	CASSPQGNFVYEQYF
NA	TRBJ2-5	NA	TRBV29-1	TGCAGCGTAATCGGACTACAAGAGACCCAGTACTTC	CSVIGLQETQYF
NA	TRBJ2-7	NA	TRBV6-5	TGTGCCAGCAGTTACAACTTAGGGGAGAACGAGCAGTACTTC	CASSYNLGENEQYF
NA	TRBJ2-2	TRBD1	TRBV6-5	TGTGCCAGCGCAGACAGGGCTCGCGGGGAGCTGTTTTTT	CASADRARGELFF
NA	TRBJ2-1	TRBD2	TRBV5-1	TGCGCCAGCAGCCCTAAGCGGGAGTGGAGCTCCTACAATGAGCAGTTCTTC	CASSPKREWSSYNEQFF
NA	TRBJ1-5	NA	TRBV6-1	TGTGCCAGCAGTATCGACCAGGTAGTCTATCAGCCCCAGCATTTT	CASSIDQVVYQPQHF
once	TRBJ2-3	NA	TRBV7-2	TGTGCCAGCAGCTTAGGGCGGGCTAGCACAGATACGCAGTATTTT	CASSLGRASTDTQYF
NA	TRBJ2-7	NA	TRBV19	TGTGCCAGTAGTATAGGCCAGGACCCCTACGAGCAGTACTTC	CASSIGQDPYEQYF
NA	TRBJ2-4	TRBD2	TRBV9	TGTGCCAGCAGCCCAGAAGGATCTAGCGGGAGGAAAAACATTCAGTACTTC	CASSPEGSSGRKNIQYF
NA	TRBJ1-1	NA	TRBV28	TGTGCCAGCAGTTTCAGGGGCCTGAACACTGAAGCTTTCTTT	CASSFRGLNTEAFF
NA	TRBJ1-6	TRBD1	TRBV9	TGTGCCAGCAGCGTAGAGGGACAGGGGGGATCACCCCTCCACTTT	CASSVEGQGGSPLHF
NA	TRBJ2-7	NA	TRBV10-1	TGCGCCAGCAGTGAGATGGGGCTTGGGGGCGAGCAGTACTTC	CASSEMGLGGEQYF
NA	TRBJ1-5	TRBD1	TRBV27	TGTGCCAGCAGTCTCGGACCCGGGACAGGGGTGCAGCCCCAGCATTTT	CASSLGPGTGVQPQHF
NA	TRBJ2-3	NA	TRBV7-3	TGTGCCAGCAGCTTAGAGGTAACAGATACGCAGTATTTT	CASSLEVTDTQYF
NA	TRBJ2-7	NA	TRBV7-2	TGTGCCAGCAGTTGGGACTTTAGCTACGAGCAGTACTTC	CASSWDFSYEQYF
NA	TRBJ2-1	TRBD1	TRBV28	TGTGCCAGCCGGGACAGCTACAATGAGCAGTTCTTC	CASRDSYNEQFF
NA	TRBJ2-5	NA	TRBV25-1	TGTGCCAGCAGTGAACCCCTCCAAGAGACCCAGTACTTC	CASSEPLQETQYF
NA	TRBJ2-1	TRBD1	TRBV28	TGTGCCAGCAGTTTAGTGGGACAGGGGTACAATGAGCAGTTCTTC	CASSLVGQGYNEQFF
NA	TRBJ1-5	NA	TRBV19	TGTGCCAGTAGTCAGTCTAGCAATCAGCCCCAGCATTTT	CASSQSSNQPQHF
NA	TRBJ2-7	NA	TRBV6-4	TGTGCTAGGACATACACCTTACGGGAGCAGTACTTC	CARTYTLREQYF
NA	TRBJ2-5	NA	TRBV5-4	TGTGCCAGCAGCCTGCCGGGGACGAGCCCCGAGACCCAGTACTTC	CASSLPGTSPETQYF
NA	TRBJ1-1	NA	TRBV2	TGTGCCAGCAGTAGGCAAAGGGGGGCTGTTGAAGCTTTCTTT	CASSRQRGAVEAFF
NA	TRBJ2-2	TRBD2	TRBV5-4	TGTGCCAGCAGCTTGGCGGGGGGGCTAACCGGGGAGCTGTTTTTT	CASSLAGGLTGELFF
few	TRBJ2-5	TRBD2	TRBV27	TGTGCCAGCAGACGGACTAGCTACCAAGAGACCCAGTACTTC	CASRRTSYQETQYF
few	TRBJ1-5	NA	TRBV2	TGTGCCAGCAGTGAAGAGGGATGGCAGCCCCAGCATTTT	CASSEEGWQPQHF
NA	TRBJ2-2	NA	TRBV2	TGTGCCAGCAGTGAGAAACAATCCCGCACCGGGGAGCTGTTTTTT	CASSEKQSRTGELFF
NA	TRBJ2-7	NA	TRBV27	TGTGCCAGCAGTGTATACCAGGGCTACGAGCAGTACTTC	CASSVYQGYEQYF
NA	TRBJ1-2	TRBD1	TRBV19	TGTGCCAGTAGTACCCAGGGGGATTGGAGCTATGGCTACACCTTC	CASSTQGDWSYGYTF
once	TRBJ2-7	TRBD1	TRBV29-1	TGCAGCGTTGTCGACAGGGACTCCTACGAGCAGTACTTC	CSVVDRDSYEQYF
once	TRBJ2-1	TRBD2	TRBV5-1	TGCGCCAGCAGCCAAGGACTAGCGGGAGCTGGCAATGAGCAGTTCTTC	CASSQGLAGAGNEQFF
NA	TRBJ1-5	NA	TRBV4-1	TGCGCCAGCAGCCGAGGACACGCCGAGGAGCCCCAGCATTTT	CASSRGHAEEPQHF
NA	TRBJ2-7	TRBD1	TRBV4-3	TGCGCCAGCAGCCCTATGGGGGGACAGGGGGGATACGAGCAGTACTTC	CASSPMGGQGGYEQYF
NA	TRBJ2-1	NA	TRBV28	TGTGCCAGCAGTTTCGGCATGAACAATGAGCAGTTCTTC	CASSFGMNNEQFF
NA	TRBJ1-1	NA	TRBV28	TGTGCCAGCAGTCCACAGACAGGAGACACTGAAGCTTTCTTT	CASSPQTGDTEAFF